This TCR beta chain derives from a study of T cell responses to AZD1222 COVID-19 vaccine. The CDR3 length is 19 residues. Germline V gene sequence: CDR1 LGHNA, CDR2 YSLEER. Remarks on this clone: At one boundary the junction diverges from the germline segment, which might be a read error.

The assay was immunoSEQ multiplex PCR, and TCRdb's table has in-frame clones only and misses some. The sample holds about 150,000 clones, under 95% seen once. The chain links TRBV4-3 to TRBJ2-1; 12 bases map to TRBD2. The source is an adult in good health. The starting material was peripheral blood, obtained on day 0 of AZD1222 vaccination. CDR3 residues: CASSQGAPSSGGAGNEQFF. CDR3 nucleotides: TGCGCCAGCAGTCAAGGGGCCCCATCTAGCGGGGGGGCGGGCAATGAGCAGTTCTTC.